A selection of T cell receptor beta chains follows, all from one sample in a study of shared clonotypes between healthy human individuals. The method was immunoSEQ multiplex PCR; TCRdb's version includes in-frame clones alone and lacks a portion of them. The sample includes some 630,000 clones, approximately 96% of them seen just once. The source material was naive CD8+ T cells sorted from blood. These receptors came from a woman aged 25 to 45 in good health. The CDR3 runs from the conserved cysteine through the conserved F or W. D genes are given only for firm matches. Size values are once, few and many counts, or a class for expanded clones, and some rows have none.

>.|TRBJ2-1|TRBV19|TRBD2
TGTGCCAGTAGCTACCCGGAGACTAGCGGTAGGTACAATGAGCAGTTCTTC
CASSYPETSGRYNEQFF
>.|TRBJ2-1|TRBV27|TRBD2
TGTGCCAGCAGCCGTACCCTAGCGGGAGGGCCCTCGAATGAGCAGTTCTTC
CASSRTLAGGPSNEQFF
>.|TRBJ2-3|TRBV9|.
TGTGCCAGCAGCGTAATCTCCACAGATACGCAGTATTTT
CASSVISTDTQYF
>.|TRBJ1-4|TRBV27|.
TGTGCCAGCAGCTCGGGGTTCTCGTCTGAAAAACTGTTTTTT
CASSSGFSSEKLFF
>.|TRBJ2-7|TRBV6-5|TRBD1
TGTGCCACCCACTCGGACAGGGAATATCTATACGAGCAGTACTTC
CATHSDREYLYEQYF
>.|TRBJ2-1|TRBV29-1|.
TGCAGCGTTGATGGGGCTCTGTGGACGGCCCGAAGTGAGCAGTTCTTC
CSVDGALWTARSEQFF
>.|TRBJ1-2|TRBV27|TRBD1
TGTGCCAGCAGTCCGGGACAGGGAGTCTATGGCTACACCTTC
CASSPGQGVYGYTF
>.|TRBJ2-7|TRBV7-9|TRBD2
TGTGCCAGCAGCTCCGGGACTAGGTCCTCCTACGAGCAGTACTTC
CASSSGTRSSYEQYF
>.|TRBJ1-1|TRBV7-9|.
TGTGCCAGCAGCTTACGGACCGCCGCGAACACTGAAGCTTTCTTT
CASSLRTAANTEAFF
>.|TRBJ1-1|TRBV7-2|TRBD1
TGTGCCAGCCGTCCTTACAGGGGGGGCACTGAAGCTTTCTTT
CASRPYRGGTEAFF
>.|TRBJ2-1|TRBV5-6|.
TGTGCCAGCAGCGTAGGCGACAATGAGCAGTTCTTC
CASSVGDNEQFF
>.|TRBJ1-1|TRBV2|.
TGTGCCAGCAGTGTATGGGGGAACACTGAAGCTTTCTTT
CASSVWGNTEAFF
>.|TRBJ2-7|TRBV9|.
TGTGCCAGCAGCGTTTCGTCAGGCTACGAGCAGTACTTC
CASSVSSGYEQYF
>.|TRBJ2-7|TRBV13|.
TGTGCCAGCAGCTTTCGGGAGACAGGGCCCAACGAGCAGTACTTC
CASSFRETGPNEQYF
>.|TRBJ2-1|TRBV6-5|TRBD2
TGTGCCAGCAAGCGGACTAGCGGTTCCTACAATGAGCAGTTCTTC
CASKRTSGSYNEQFF
>.|TRBJ1-2|TRBV5-1|.
TGCGCCAGCAGCTTGGGGCAGGGCGTCTATGGCTACACCTTC
CASSLGQGVYGYTF
>.|TRBJ2-7|TRBV13|.
TGTGCCAGCAGCTTAAGTGCCTACGAGCAGTACTTC
CASSLSAYEQYF
>.|TRBJ2-3|TRBV9|.
TGTGCCAGCAGCTCTAGCACAGATACGCAGTATTTT
CASSSSTDTQYF
>.|TRBJ2-2|TRBV14|TRBD2
TGTGCCAGCAGCCACTTGAGACTAGCGGGAGTGGGGAACACCGGGGAGCTGTTTTTT
CASSHLRLAGVGNTGELFF
>.|TRBJ1-2|TRBV2|.
TGTGCCAGCAGTGACCGCTCCTTGAGCGTCAACTATGGCTACACCTTC
CASSDRSLSVNYGYTF
>.|TRBJ2-7|TRBV7-9|.
TGTGCCAGCAGACACGGCGGCGGTTCCTACGAGCAGTACTTC
CASRHGGGSYEQYF
>.|TRBJ2-4|TRBV4-1|.
TGCGCCAGCAGCCAAGAATCAGTGAAAAACATTCAGTACTTC
CASSQESVKNIQYF
>.|TRBJ1-4|TRBV4-1|.
TGCGCCAGCAGCCAAGTGCCGCAGCACGGGGTGGGGGAAAAACTGTTTTTT
CASSQVPQHGVGEKLFF
>.|TRBJ1-5|TRBV7-2|TRBD1
TGTGCCAGCAGCTTAGGATACCGGGACAGGGCGTACGGTCAGCCCCAGCATTTT
CASSLGYRDRAYGQPQHF
>once|TRBJ1-2|TRBV7-9|.
TGTGCCAGCAGCACACCACAGGGAAGGGTCTATGGCTACACCTTC
CASSTPQGRVYGYTF
>.|TRBJ2-1|TRBV19|TRBD2
TGTGCCAGTAGCGTTCCGAATAGCGGGGAGCAGTTCTTC
CASSVPNSGEQFF
>.|TRBJ2-6|TRBV19|.
TGTGCCAGTAGTATTTTAACAGCTGGGGCCAACGTCCTGACTTTC
CASSILTAGANVLTF
>.|TRBJ2-3|TRBV5-6|.
TGTGCCAGCAGCTCGGCTCCAGATACGCAGTATTTT
CASSSAPDTQYF
>.|TRBJ2-1|TRBV5-6|.
TGTGCCAGCAGCGCACAGGGTACGGATGAGCAGTTCTTC
CASSAQGTDEQFF
>.|TRBJ2-1|TRBV9|.
TGTGCCAGCAGCGTAGGAGGGAGAGGAAATGAGCAGTTCTTC
CASSVGGRGNEQFF
>.|TRBJ2-5|TRBV6-5|TRBD1
TGTGCCAGCAGTTCTAGGACAGGGAAAGAGACCCAGTACTTC
CASSSRTGKETQYF
>.|TRBJ2-1|TRBV5-4|.
TGTGCCAGCAGCTATAGCGGCAGGGCAGGAGAGCAGTTCTTC
CASSYSGRAGEQFF